This TCR beta chain was sequenced during a study of regulatory T cells in long-lasting Graves disease (dated by TCRdb to the early 2020s). Background for the entire study: In the newly diagnosed Graves' disease group, patients had been taking antithyroid drugs for less than 3 months. A total of around 35 samples underwent TCR sequencing, from some 13 patients with persistent Graves' disease and about 20 patients with newly diagnosed Graves' disease. The study was conducted in China and was registered as a clinical trial. Peripheral blood TCR sequencing and RNA sequencing compared persistent Graves' disease patients with newly diagnosed Graves' disease patients. Study-wide findings and limitations: Only the TCR beta chain was sequenced and analyzed. As a limitation, the authors acknowledged that the small sample size may reduce accuracy. Persistent patients shared more public clonotypes among themselves (2,741) than newly diagnosed patients did (roughly 920). Persistent disease showed preferential use of TRBV28, TRBJ1-2 and TRBJ2-5, whereas newly diagnosed disease favored TRBV20-1 and TRBJ2-1. Only peripheral blood was studied, because thyroid tissue, the primary lesion, was inaccessible. Compared with newly diagnosed patients, patients with persistent Graves' disease had lower TCR Shannon entropy and fewer highly expanded clones, which suggests clonal expansion.

The V end loses 3 bases and the J end loses 5 bases, and a stretch of 8 bases separates them. Taken from cysteine to phenylalanine, the CDR3 has 14 residues. The CDR3 DNA has 42 bases and is translated from base 1. The library was produced with multiplex PCR. Instrument on record: Illumina HiSeq 4000. CDR3 regions were amplified by Arm-PCR with iRepertoire HTBI primers to construct TCR beta libraries. Before sequencing, the PCR products went through gel purification. Processing in the source paper ran as follows. Gene usage analysis of CDR3 amino acid clonotypes relied on the roughly 58 TRBV and 14 TRBJ segments identified across samples. COPE and FqMerger were used to merge the filtered high-quality paired reads into contigs. BLAST was used to align contigs to IMGT TRBV, TRBD and TRBJ reference genes, and CDR3 was defined according to IMGT. Clonotypes above 0.1% frequency were classified as highly expanded clones. Repertoire diversity was measured by Shannon entropy, and V-J evenness by the Gini coefficient. A clonotype found in more than one individual was treated as public. The raw public reads went through TCRdb reprocessing: fastp at Q25, MiXCR clone calling, in-frame beta chains kept. Rows matching on CDR3 protein sequence are summarized as one entry with the most common DNA and genes. These V and J calls are TCRdb output, not the study's own analysis. For this sample the table gives around 500,000 distinct CDR3 sequences, of which roughly 15% were detected only once. Approximately 25% of the sample is taken by the ten largest.

This clonotype was seen ten or more times. There is no known antigen for this receptor. No clone much larger than this one lies a single base away; base qualities are absent. The time point label, as the study defines it: newly diagnosed GD, antithyroid drugs for less than 3 months. For both TCR sequencing and RNA sequencing, RNA was extracted from PBMCs in TRIzol. The diagnosis of Graves' disease was made according to American Thyroid Association guidelines. The patients came from an endocrinology department in Xi'an, China. Each patient gave approximately 8.8 milliliters of peripheral blood, collected in an EDTA anticoagulant tube. PBMCs were isolated by Ficoll Paque Plus density gradient separation without further T cell sorting. An Agilent 2100 Bioanalyzer and agarose gel were used to assess RNA quality, and a NanoDrop 2000 was used to measure RNA concentration. This same sample was also taken into another study, of T cells in Graves' hyperthyroidism and ophthalmopathy. That second report states: Stable Graves' hyperthyroidism was defined as no progression to ophthalmopathy during 18 months of follow-up. Hyperthyroidism patients were newly diagnosed, had a disease duration of under 2 months, and were aged 18 to 65 years. Patients with uncontrolled infections, other autoimmune diseases, pregnancy or lactation were excluded. Diagnoses relied on clinical symptoms, serum thyroxine and TRAb, thyroid ultrasound and orbital computed tomography. The TCR CDR3 was subjected to a first round of RT-PCR using the HTBI primer set and the Qiagen OneStep RT-PCR kit. Most expanded thyroid clonotypes (frequency above 0.001) were also detected in blood, a finding suggesting that blood repertoires may reflect thyroid immune responses. In cross-validation, a model built on a 13 V-J signature told ophthalmopathy apart from stable hyperthyroidism with approximately 90% sensitivity and approximately 81% specificity, and in testing the same model reached 80%/75%. In validation, progression to ophthalmopathy was predicted by the model with almost 71% sensitivity and nearly 75% specificity, a median of about 6 months before onset. TCR V-J signatures able to tell the groups apart were searched for in a discovery cohort of about a hundred patients, of whom about 40 had Graves' ophthalmopathy and roughly 59 had stable Graves' hyperthyroidism. An independent validation cohort of under 20 hyperthyroidism patients and roughly 16 patients who later progressed to ophthalmopathy tested prospective prediction of ophthalmopathy. For training and testing, the approximately 92 patients in the discovery cohort were randomly divided in a 7:3 ratio. Thyroid tissue and blood T-cell repertoires from six Graves' hyperthyroidism patients were also compared in the study. After blood sampling, hyperthyroidism patients were treated with methimazole at a starting dose of 30 mg daily, and ophthalmopathy patients were treated with high-dose intravenous methylprednisolone. The libraries were constructed in a second round of multiplex PCR and then size-selected and purified. Sequencing of the libraries was done on an Illumina HiSeq2000 using paired-end 100 bp reads. SOAPnuke was used to process the raw data, throwing out any read that contained adapters or uncalled bases, had a mean Phred below 15, or lacked an exact constant-primer or identifier match. High-quality paired reads were merged using COPE v1.2.5, and each unique nucleotide sequence was defined as a clonotype. Clonotypes were aligned to IMGT TRBV, TRBD and TRBJ reference segments using MiTCR v1.1. The analysis was restricted to V-J combinations with a frequency above 0.0001, which together covered 99% to 99.2% of the repertoires. A TCS score was defined as the ratio of F50 (clonal expansion) to E x V (chaos), with BLOSUM62-based TCRdist applied between CDR3 peptides within each V-J. Welch's t-statistics and random forest reduced roughly 540 V-J features to 13, which were used in a naive Bayes classifier (R e1071). Sample size was not statistically predetermined, and blinding of investigators to group allocation was not performed. The paper describes TCR Vbeta CDR3 sequencing of around 140 peripheral blood samples, made up of roughly 45 ophthalmopathy patients, some 76 hyperthyroidism patients and around 17 progressor patients.

Sequenced here: peripheral blood mononuclear cells (PBMCs), sampled at new diagnosis, from a patient treated with antithyroid drugs. This sequence was found in a woman aged 40 to 65 with Graves disease. Donor details come from another sample of the same person, matched by shared clones. This chain joins TRBV12-3 or TRBV12-4 to TRBJ1-6; the best D guess is TRBD1, with 5 bases matching. The base sequence is TGTGCCAGCAGTTTCACAGGAAATAATTCACCCCTCCACTTT. This is translated as CASSFTGNNSPLHF.